A single sample gave rise to the 26 T cell receptor beta chains below, sequenced in a study of beta chain features in type 1 diabetes. Findings of the study overall: Shorter TCRB CDR3s, moderately but significantly so, were found in Type 1 diabetes patients in all four CD4+ subsets.

Reverse transcription of all isolated RNA meant that expressed TCRB transcripts were sequenced. The repertoire was sequenced with immunoSEQ multiplex PCR; TCRdb's copy has only in-frame clones and lacks some. The sample gives 500,000 to 800,000 clones, 9.5% to 15% of which show up once; more than 0.09% is in the top ten. For these TCRs, the target antigens are not known. The sample consisted of naive CD4+ T cells from blood. Receptor source: a young man with type 1 diabetes.

The chain links TRBV5-1 to TRBJ2-7, with 8 nucleotides matching TRBD1. The CDR3 contains 15 residues. V shed 0 bases and J 3 bases; nucleotides not matched to a gene: 5. The germline V gene has CDR1 SGHRS and CDR2 YFSETQ. CDR3 sequence: CASSLVGTGFYEQYF. For the CDR3, the DNA is TGCGCCAGCAGCTTGGTGGGGACAGGATTCTACGAGCAGTACTTC.

This clone was seen more than once but under ten times. The chain joins TRBV9 to TRBJ1-3; 8 bases fit TRBD1. This CDR3 contains 14 residues. Germline CDR1 and CDR2: SGDLS and YYNGEE. V trimming: 3 bases; J trimming: 4 bases; junction bases outside the gene matches: 3. CDR3 DNA: TGTGCCAGCAGCGCGACAGGGGCAGGAAACACCATATATTTT. Its protein is CASSATGAGNTIYF.

The chain is built from TRBV2 and TRBJ2-2; a weak D match, TRBD2 (5 bases). This CDR3 has 14 residues. The V end was cut by 10 bases, the J end by 7 bases, with 19 bases between. CDR1 is SNHLY and CDR2 is FYNNEI in the germline V gene. The CDR3 sequence is CATRTEGAVGELFF. For the CDR3, the DNA is TGTGCCACTCGAACCGAGGGAGCGGTCGGGGAGCTGTTTTTT.

This clone was found a few times. The chain combines TRBV10-2 with TRBJ2-1, with D perhaps matching TRBD1 or TRBD2 (5 bases each). Germline CDR1 and CDR2: WSHSY and SAAADI. The ends were cut back, 2 bases at V and 7 bases at J, with 15 bases in the middle. This CDR3 has 15 residues. CDR3 in DNA: TGCGCCAGCAGTGAGATTATGGGGGTGGGGAATGAGCAGTTCTTC. Translated, it gives CASSEIMGVGNEQFF.

This clone was counted a few times. This chain links TRBV18 with TRBJ2-1; 12 bases agree with TRBD2. The trim removed 5 bases at V and 3 bases at J, leaving 5 bases unmatched. Germline CDR1 reads KGHSH; CDR2 reads LQKENI. The CDR3 runs to 16 residues. The DNA of the CDR3 is TGTGCCAGCTCAGCCCTAGCGGGGGGGCTCTACAATGAGCAGTTCTTC. This translates into CASSALAGGLYNEQFF.

The V call is TRBV7-2, the J call TRBJ2-3; tentative D call: TRBD2 (6 bases). The CDR3 runs 16 residues. Trimming took 5 bases from V and 1 from J, leaving 16 bases between them. Germline V CDR1 and CDR2: SGHTA, FQGNSA. DNA for the CDR3: TGTGCCAGCAGCGGGACCTACGGCGGGGGCACAGATACGCAGTATTTT. It encodes CASSGTYGGGTDTQYF.

This clone has only a few counts. The V gene is TRBV19, the J gene TRBJ2-7; 10 bases map to TRBD1. Germline V gene data show CDR1 as LNHDA and CDR2 as SQIVND (reference sequence). Trimming removed 6 bases from V and 3 bases from J; junction bases left unmatched: 5. This CDR3 has 14 amino acids. DNA for the CDR3: TGTGCCAGTAGCACAGGGGACAGGGGCTACGAGCAGTACTTC. This translates into CASSTGDRGYEQYF.

This clone showed up just a few times. This chain links TRBV30 with TRBJ2-7, with TRBD2 identical over 10 bases. Looked up from germline, CDR1 is GTSNPN and CDR2 is SVGIG (reference sequence). V dropped 5 bases and J dropped 1; count of bases not matched to a gene: 8. The CDR3 extends over 15 amino acids. The CDR3 spells CAWLRLAGVSYEQYF. CDR3 nucleotides: TGTGCCTGGCTCAGGCTAGCGGGGGTATCCTACGAGCAGTACTTC.

This clone was counted only a few times. The rearrangement links TRBV11-2 to TRBJ2-1, with D possibly TRBD2 on 5 matching bases. The CDR3 totals 15 residues. V was pared by 0 bases and J by 4 bases, with 10 bases between. Germline assignment: CDR1 SGHAT and CDR2 FQNNGV. The CDR3 sequence: CASSLDAGDYNEQFF. The CDR3 DNA reads TGTGCCAGCAGCTTAGATGCCGGGGATTACAATGAGCAGTTCTTC.

The rearrangement links TRBV7-2 to TRBJ2-1; D might be TRBD2 (6 bases). There are 14 residues in the CDR3. Trimming stripped 3 bases from V and 10 bases from J, with 16 bases between. Germline V lookup: CDR1 SGHTA, CDR2 FQGNSA. The CDR3 DNA sequence: TGTGCCAGCAGCTTGAGTCGGGGGAGCGGAGAGCAGTTCTTC. The encoded protein is CASSLSRGSGEQFF.

This clone was detected ten times or more. The chain carries TRBV18 and TRBJ2-7, with D hard to call. The CDR3 has 11 amino acids. Germline V lookup: CDR1 KGHSH, CDR2 LQKENI. V gave up 4 bases and J gave up 0 bases, with 1 base separating them. The CDR3 bases are TGTGCCAGCTCACACTCCTACGAGCAGTACTTC. It codes for CASSHSYEQYF.

On this clone itself: The identical CDR3 is also encoded by other nucleotide sequences in the sample. The chain combines TRBV9 with TRBJ2-5; maybe TRBD1 (6 bases). Trimming left V 2 bases short and J 1 base short, with 6 bases between. The CDR3 is 13 amino acids. CDR1 SGDLS and CDR2 YYNGEE come from the germline V gene. The CDR3 DNA reads as TGTGCCAGCAGCGTGGGGGCCCAAGAGACCCAGTACTTC. Translation: CASSVGAQETQYF.

This clone showed up just a few times. The chain couples TRBV4-3 to TRBJ2-1; D remains ambiguous. The CDR3 extends over 14 amino acids. The V gene's germline CDR1 is LGHNA and CDR2 YSLEER. The ends were cut back, 4 bases at V and 5 bases at J, with 12 bases in the middle. The CDR3 loop reads CASSPNRANNEQFF. CDR3 DNA: TGCGCCAGCAGCCCGAACCGGGCAAACAATGAGCAGTTCTTC.

Details on this clone: One end of the junction varies from germline; a read error may be responsible. The chain recombines TRBV27 with TRBJ2-7; D unclear. The CDR3 contains 13 residues. The germline V gene encodes CDR1 MNHEY and CDR2 SMNVEV (reference sequence). CDR3 nucleotide sequence: TGTGCCAGCAGTCCCGCGGACCGATACGGGCAGTACTTC. It specifies CASSPADRYGQYF.

V and J are TRBV7-9 and TRBJ2-7; possible D gene TRBD2, 5 bases. The length of the CDR3 is 13 residues. CDR1 is SEHNR and CDR2 is FQNEAQ in the germline V gene (reference sequence). V was clipped by 1 base and J by 6 bases, with 10 bases between them. CDR3 region: CASSLVSGSEQYF. The CDR3, as DNA: TGTGCCAGCAGCTTAGTTTCGGGGAGCGAGCAGTACTTC.

The rearrangement uses TRBV11-3 and TRBJ2-2, with D possibly matching TRBD2 (6 bases). The germline V and J ends were trimmed by 1 base and 3 bases, with 15 bases remaining between them. The CDR3 extends over 17 amino acids. Germline V lookup: CDR1 SGHNT, CDR2 YENEEA. CDR3 bases: TGTGCCAGCAGCTTAGGCGGAGGGCCGGGGGACACCGGGGAGCTGTTTTTT. This encodes CASSLGGGPGDTGELFF.

This clone was counted only a few times. The V gene is TRBV19, the J gene TRBJ1-5; 8 positions match TRBD1. Germline V lookup: CDR1 LNHDA, CDR2 SQIVND (reference sequence). The CDR3 length is 13 residues. With V trimmed by 5 bases and J by 7 bases, 4 bases remained unmatched. The CDR3 coding sequence is TGTGCCAGTAGTCAGGGGGCACGGCAGCCCCAGCATTTT. This sequence encodes CASSQGARQPQHF. Full variable domain (remainder filled in from reference TRBV19 and TRBJ1-5): DGGITQSPKYLFRKEGQNVTLSCEQNLNHDAMYWYRQDPGQGLRLIYYSQIVNDFQKGDIAEGYSVSREKKESFPLTVTSAQKNPTAFYLCASSQGARQPQHFGDGTRLSIL.

This clone was seen only a few times. V gene TRBV19 combines with J gene TRBJ1-2; possible D gene TRBD1, 5 bases. With 6 bases removed from V and 3 bases from J, the gap between germline ends came to 11 bases. Germline V gives CDR1 LNHDA, CDR2 SQIVND (reference sequence). The length of the CDR3 is 13 residues. CDR3 protein: CASRAGSYYGYTF. The CDR3 nucleotides are TGTGCCAGTAGAGCAGGGTCGTACTATGGCTACACCTTC.

This clone came up a few times. The genes are TRBV5-1 and TRBJ2-7; weak D call: TRBD2 (5 bases). Germline CDR1 is SGHRS and CDR2 is YFSETQ. The CDR3 is 13 amino acids. V was cut by 2 bases and J by 11 bases, with 17 bases left in between. CDR3 nucleotide sequence: TGCGCCAGCAGCTTCGGCGGGTCCCCCTGGGAGTACTTC. Residues: CASSFGGSPWEYF. The whole variable domain, remainder taken from reference TRBV5-1 and TRBJ2-7, is KAGVTQTPRYLIKTRGQQVTLSCSPISGHRSVSWYQQTPGQGLQFLFEYFSETQRNKGNFPGRFSGRQFSNSRSEMNVSTLELGDSALYLCASSFGGSPWEYFGPGTRLTVT.

This clone was found a few times. The chain is built from TRBV30 and TRBJ2-7, with 8 bases aligning to TRBD1. The trim removed 1 base at V and 0 bases at J, leaving 8 bases unmatched. This CDR3 is built from 16 residues. Per germline, CDR1 GTSNPN and CDR2 SVGIG (reference sequence). CDR3 loop: CAWSGTTGDLSYEQYF. CDR3 bases: TGTGCCTGGAGTGGGACGACAGGGGACCTCTCCTACGAGCAGTACTTC.

The genes are TRBV2 and TRBJ1-1; D remains unclear. The CDR3 totals 14 residues. The germline gives CDR1 SNHLY, CDR2 FYNNEI. V shed 2 bases and J shed 2 bases, with 9 bases lying between them. CDR3 amino acids: CASSETPANTEAFF. The CDR3, as DNA: TGTGCCAGCAGTGAAACGCCGGCAAACACTGAAGCTTTCTTT.

The rearrangement joins TRBV4-1 to TRBJ2-7; 7 nucleotides agree with TRBD1. The J segment lost 2 bases and the V segment lost 0 bases, leaving 1 base of the junction unmatched. Germline CDR1 reads MGHRA; CDR2 reads YSYEKL. The CDR3 runs 14 residues. CDR3 sequence (DNA): TGCGCCAGCAGCCAAGAACAGGGGACCTACGAGCAGTACTTC. It is translated as CASSQEQGTYEQYF.

A few counts support this clone. The rearrangement links TRBV11-2 to TRBJ1-2; TRBD1 might be the D (5 bases). The germline V gene has CDR1 SGHAT and CDR2 FQNNGV. CDR3 size: 12 residues. The ends were cut back, 1 base at V and 5 bases at J, with 5 bases in the middle. The CDR3 DNA is TGTGCCAGCAGCTTAGGACAGTATGGCTACACCTTC. Translation: CASSLGQYGYTF.

The chain couples TRBV2 to TRBJ1-6, with D perhaps TRBD1 (5 bases). In germline, CDR1 is SNHLY, CDR2 FYNNEI. V was shortened by 2 bases and J by 9 bases, with 17 bases between the two germline ends. The CDR3 is made up of 16 amino acids. The CDR3 sequence: CASSELGQPFGSPLHF. As DNA, the CDR3 is TGTGCCAGCAGTGAATTGGGGCAGCCCTTCGGTTCACCCCTCCACTTT. Complete variable domain (other parts from reference TRBV2 and TRBJ1-6): EPEVTQTPSHQVTQMGQEVILRCVPISNHLYFYWYRQILGQKVEFLVSFYNNEISEKSEIFDDQFSVERPDGSNFTLKIRSTKLEDSAMYFCASSELGQPFGSPLHFGNGTRLTVT.

The genes are TRBV7-6 and TRBJ2-5; D is unclear. The germline gives CDR1 SGHVS, CDR2 FNYEAQ. This CDR3 comprises 14 residues. Trimming left V 4 bases short and J 0 bases short, with 9 bases between. The CDR3 here is CASSSRQYQETQYF. In DNA, the CDR3 is TGTGCCAGCAGCTCCCGACAATACCAAGAGACCCAGTACTTC.

This rearrangement joins TRBV27 to TRBJ2-7; 10 bases align to TRBD2. CDR3 length: 13 amino acids. Germline V gene data show CDR1 as MNHEY and CDR2 as SMNVEV (reference sequence). V was clipped by 8 bases and J by 5 bases; unmatched bases: 6. CDR3 residues: CASRSSGGHEQYF. CDR3 bases: TGTGCCAGCCGAAGTAGCGGGGGGCACGAGCAGTACTTC.